The present T cell receptor beta chain was sequenced within a study of T-cell memory formation after mild COVID-19. Notes on the study in general: Day 15 to 85 contracting clones showed balanced CD4/CD8; later expanders leaned CD4+. Most CD4+ clones that shrank were in CM and EM, while CD8+ ones turned up in EMRA. Within pre-infection memory, some responding clones were found, suggesting cross-reactive memory joined.

Comment on this clonotype: Its specificity is unknown.

MiXCR, run by TCRdb on the 5' RACE reads, gives a single entry per CDR3 protein. Here the sample spans about 420,000 distinct CDR3 sequences, around 22% being singletons. V lost 2 bases to trimming and J lost 4 bases; unmatched junction nucleotides: 19. The CDR3 has 19 residues. Germline CDR1 reads MNHEY; CDR2 reads SVGAGI. The receptor was derived from an adult woman who had mild COVID-19 (a few samples of this study predate the infection). Cell type and time point are not known. The sample taken for sequencing was PBMCs or a T cell subset sorted from them (not recorded which). V gene TRBV6-5 combines with J gene TRBJ1-1; TRBD1 matches at 7 bases. CDR3 DNA sequence: TGTGCCAGCAGTTACGATCCTCGGGAGACAGGGCATAGGGTCACTGAAGCTTTCTTT. It is translated as CASSYDPRETGHRVTEAFF.